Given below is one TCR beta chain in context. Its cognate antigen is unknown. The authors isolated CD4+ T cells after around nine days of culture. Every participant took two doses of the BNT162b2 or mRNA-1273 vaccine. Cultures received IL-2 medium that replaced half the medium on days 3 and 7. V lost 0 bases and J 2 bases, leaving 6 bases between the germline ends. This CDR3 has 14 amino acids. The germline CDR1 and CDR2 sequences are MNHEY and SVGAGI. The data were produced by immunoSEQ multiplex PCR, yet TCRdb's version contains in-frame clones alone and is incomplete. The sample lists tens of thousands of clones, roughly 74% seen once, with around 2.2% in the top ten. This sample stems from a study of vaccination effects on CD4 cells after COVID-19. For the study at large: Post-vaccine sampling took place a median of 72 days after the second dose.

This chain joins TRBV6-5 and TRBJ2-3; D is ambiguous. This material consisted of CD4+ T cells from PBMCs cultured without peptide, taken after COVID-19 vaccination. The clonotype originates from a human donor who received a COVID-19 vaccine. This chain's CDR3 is CASSYSKSTDTQYF. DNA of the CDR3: TGTGCCAGCAGTTACTCGAAGTCCACAGATACGCAGTATTTT.